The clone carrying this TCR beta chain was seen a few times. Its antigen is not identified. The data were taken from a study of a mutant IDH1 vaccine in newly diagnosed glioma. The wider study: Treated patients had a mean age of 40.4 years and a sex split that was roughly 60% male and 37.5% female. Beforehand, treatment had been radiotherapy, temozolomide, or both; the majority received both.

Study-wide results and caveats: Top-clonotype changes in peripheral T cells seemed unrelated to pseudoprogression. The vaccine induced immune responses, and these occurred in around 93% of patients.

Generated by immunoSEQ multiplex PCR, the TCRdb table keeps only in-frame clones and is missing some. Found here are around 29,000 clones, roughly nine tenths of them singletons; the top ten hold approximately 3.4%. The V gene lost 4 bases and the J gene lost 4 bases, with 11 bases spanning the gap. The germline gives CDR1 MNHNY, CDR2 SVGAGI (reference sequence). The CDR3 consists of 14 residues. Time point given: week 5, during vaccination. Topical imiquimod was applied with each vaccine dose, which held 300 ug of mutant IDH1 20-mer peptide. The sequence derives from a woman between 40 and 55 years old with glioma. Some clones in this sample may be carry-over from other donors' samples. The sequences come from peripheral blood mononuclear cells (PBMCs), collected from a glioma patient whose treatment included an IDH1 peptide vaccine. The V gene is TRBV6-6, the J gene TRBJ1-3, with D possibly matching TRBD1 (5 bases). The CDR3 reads CASSSGAQGNTIYF. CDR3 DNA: TGTGCCAGCAGTTCCGGGGCTCAAGGAAACACCATATATTTT.